The source of this T cell receptor (beta chain) is a study of cytomegalovirus exposure and HLA in healthy donors. General observations from the study: Researchers reported in a later analysis that a missense DCLRE1C variant was tied to TCR beta V- and J-gene trimming. Some TCR beta chains (roughly 150 of them) were listed as cytomegalovirus-associated.

V lost 5 bases, J lost 0 bases, and 14 bases lay in between. The germline gives CDR1 SNHLY, CDR2 FYNNEI. The CDR3 is 15 amino acids. As to this clone: Its antigen remains unknown.

The PCR ran on 60 Vbeta and 13 Jbeta primers. Sequencing used immunoSEQ multiplex PCR; TCRdb keeps in-frame clones, though not all of them. The sample consists of 100,000 to 150,000 clones, about 73% of them appearing once. This TCR was sampled from a woman aged 50 to 60 in good health and CMV-seropositive. Material: PBMCs. The rearrangement uses TRBV2 and TRBJ2-7; D is undetermined. The CDR3 loop reads CASSKIQRISYEQYF. CDR3 nucleotides: TGTGCCAGCAGTAAAATACAAAGAATCTCCTACGAGCAGTACTTC.